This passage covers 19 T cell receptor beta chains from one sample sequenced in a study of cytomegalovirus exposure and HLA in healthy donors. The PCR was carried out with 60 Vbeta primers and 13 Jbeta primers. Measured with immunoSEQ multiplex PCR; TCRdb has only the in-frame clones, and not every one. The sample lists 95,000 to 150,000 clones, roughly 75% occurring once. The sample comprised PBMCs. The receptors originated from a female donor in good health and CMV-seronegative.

CDR3 residues: CAISNFGLAGVTYEQYF. CDR3 nucleotides: TGTGCCATCAGTAACTTCGGACTAGCGGGGGTTACCTACGAGCAGTACTTC. The V call is TRBV10-3, the J call TRBJ2-7, with 13 bases fitting TRBD2. V shed 5 bases, J shed 2 bases, and the junction held 9 bases outside the gene matches. Germline CDR1 and CDR2: ENHRY and SYGVKD. This CDR3 is built from 17 residues.

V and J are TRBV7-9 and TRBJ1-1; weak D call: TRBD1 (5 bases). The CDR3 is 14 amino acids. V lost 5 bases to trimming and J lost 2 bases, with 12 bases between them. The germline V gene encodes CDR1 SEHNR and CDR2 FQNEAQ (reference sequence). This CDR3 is CASSPRGGNTEAFF. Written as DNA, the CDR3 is TGTGCCAGCAGCCCCCGCGGGGGAAACACTGAAGCTTTCTTT.

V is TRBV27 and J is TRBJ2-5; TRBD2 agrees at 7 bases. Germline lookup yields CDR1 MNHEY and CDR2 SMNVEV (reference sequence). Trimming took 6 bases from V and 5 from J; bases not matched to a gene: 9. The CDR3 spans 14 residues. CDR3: CASRLALATETQYF. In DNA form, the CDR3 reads TGTGCCAGCAGACTTGCACTAGCGACGGAGACCCAGTACTTC.

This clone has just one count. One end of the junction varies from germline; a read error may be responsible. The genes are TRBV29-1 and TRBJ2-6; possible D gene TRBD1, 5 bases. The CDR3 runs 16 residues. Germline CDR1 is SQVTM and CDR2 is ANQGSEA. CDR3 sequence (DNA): TGCAGCGTTAACGCCAACCCCCTCTCTGGGGCCAACGCCCTGACTTTC. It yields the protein CSVNANPLSGANALTF.

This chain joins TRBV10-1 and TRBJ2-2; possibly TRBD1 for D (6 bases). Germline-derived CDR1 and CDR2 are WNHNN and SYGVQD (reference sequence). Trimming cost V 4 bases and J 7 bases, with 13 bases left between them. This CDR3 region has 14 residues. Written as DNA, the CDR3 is TGCGCCAGCAGTGTCGGCAGGGGTGTCGGGGAGCTGTTTTTT. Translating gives CASSVGRGVGELFF.

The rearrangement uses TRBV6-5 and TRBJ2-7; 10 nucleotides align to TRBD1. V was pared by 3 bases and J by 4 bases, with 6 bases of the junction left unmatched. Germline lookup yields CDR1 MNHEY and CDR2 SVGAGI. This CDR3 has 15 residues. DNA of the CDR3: TGTGCCAGCAGTTATTCCGGGACAGGGGTTTACGAGCAGTACTTC. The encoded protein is CASSYSGTGVYEQYF.

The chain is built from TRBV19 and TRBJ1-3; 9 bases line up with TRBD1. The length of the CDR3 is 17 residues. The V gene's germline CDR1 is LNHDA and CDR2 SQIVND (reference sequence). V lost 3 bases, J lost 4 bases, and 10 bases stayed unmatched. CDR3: CASSIGASGQGGNTIYF. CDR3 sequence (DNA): TGTGCCAGTAGTATCGGGGCCTCGGGACAGGGAGGAAACACCATATATTTT.

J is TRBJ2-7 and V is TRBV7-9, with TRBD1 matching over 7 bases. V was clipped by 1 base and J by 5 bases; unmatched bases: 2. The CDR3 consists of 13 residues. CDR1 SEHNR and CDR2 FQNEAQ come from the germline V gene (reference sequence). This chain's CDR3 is CASSLGQGDEQYF. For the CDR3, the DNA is TGTGCCAGCAGCTTAGGACAGGGCGACGAGCAGTACTTC.

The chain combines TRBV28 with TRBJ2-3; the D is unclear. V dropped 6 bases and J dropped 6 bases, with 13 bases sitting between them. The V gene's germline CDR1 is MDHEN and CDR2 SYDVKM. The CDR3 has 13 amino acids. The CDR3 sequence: CASRSYRKDTQYF. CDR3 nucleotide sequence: TGTGCCAGCAGGAGCTATAGAAAGGATACGCAGTATTTT.

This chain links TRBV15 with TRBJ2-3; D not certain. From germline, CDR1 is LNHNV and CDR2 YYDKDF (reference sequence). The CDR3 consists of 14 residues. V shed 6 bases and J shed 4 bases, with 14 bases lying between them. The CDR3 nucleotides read TGTGCCACCAGTCGGCAGGAAACCCCAGATACGCAGTATTTT. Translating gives CATSRQETPDTQYF.

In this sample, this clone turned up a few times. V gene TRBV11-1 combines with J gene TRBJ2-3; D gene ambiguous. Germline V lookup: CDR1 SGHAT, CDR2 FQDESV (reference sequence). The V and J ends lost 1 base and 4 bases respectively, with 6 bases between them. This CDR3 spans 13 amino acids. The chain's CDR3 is CASSLDIADTQYF. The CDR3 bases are TGTGCCAGCAGCTTAGATATAGCAGATACGCAGTATTTT.

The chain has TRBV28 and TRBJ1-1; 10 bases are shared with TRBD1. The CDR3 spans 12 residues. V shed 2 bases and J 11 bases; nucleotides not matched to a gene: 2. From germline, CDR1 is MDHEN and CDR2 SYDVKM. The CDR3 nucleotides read TGTGCCAGCAGTTTAGACAGGGGGCTTGCTTTCTTT. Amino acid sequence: CASSLDRGLAFF.

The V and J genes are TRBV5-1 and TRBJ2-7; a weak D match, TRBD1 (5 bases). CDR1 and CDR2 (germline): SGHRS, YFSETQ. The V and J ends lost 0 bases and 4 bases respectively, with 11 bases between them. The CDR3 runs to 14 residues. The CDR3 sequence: CASSLALREYEQYF. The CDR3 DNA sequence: TGCGCCAGCAGCTTGGCCCTCAGGGAATACGAGCAGTACTTC.

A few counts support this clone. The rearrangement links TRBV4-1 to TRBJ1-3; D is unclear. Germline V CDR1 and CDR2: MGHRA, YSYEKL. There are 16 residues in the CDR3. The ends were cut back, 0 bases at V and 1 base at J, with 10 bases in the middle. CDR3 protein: CASSQDSGFSGNTIYF. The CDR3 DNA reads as TGCGCCAGCAGCCAAGACTCGGGATTTTCTGGAAACACCATATATTTT.

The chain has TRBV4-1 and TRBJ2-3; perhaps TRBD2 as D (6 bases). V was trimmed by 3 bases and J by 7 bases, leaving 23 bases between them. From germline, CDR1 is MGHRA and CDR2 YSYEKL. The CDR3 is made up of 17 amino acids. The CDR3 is CASSQGGPGTSTNTQYF. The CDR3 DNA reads TGCGCCAGCAGCCAGGGAGGTCCCGGGACTTCCACGAATACGCAGTATTTT.

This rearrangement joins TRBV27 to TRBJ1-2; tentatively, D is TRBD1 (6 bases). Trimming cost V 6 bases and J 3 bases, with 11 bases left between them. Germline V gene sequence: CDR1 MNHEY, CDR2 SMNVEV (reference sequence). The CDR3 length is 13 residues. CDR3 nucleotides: TGTGCCAGCAGCCCAGGGGTATACTATGGCTACACCTTC. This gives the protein CASSPGVYYGYTF.

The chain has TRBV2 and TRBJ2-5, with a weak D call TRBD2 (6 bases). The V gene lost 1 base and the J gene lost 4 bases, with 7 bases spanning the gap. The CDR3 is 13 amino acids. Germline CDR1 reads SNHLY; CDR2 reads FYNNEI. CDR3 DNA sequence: TGTGCCAGCAGTGAAGAAGCGGGAGAGACCCAGTACTTC. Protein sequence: CASSEEAGETQYF. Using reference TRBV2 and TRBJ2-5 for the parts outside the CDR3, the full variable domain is EPEVTQTPSHQVTQMGQEVILRCVPISNHLYFYWYRQILGQKVEFLVSFYNNEISEKSEIFDDQFSVERPDGSNFTLKIRSTKLEDSAMYFCASSEEAGETQYFGPGTRLLVL.

This chain's CDR3 is CASSLRGAGHEQYF. CDR3 sequence (DNA): TGTGCCAGCAGTTTACGGGGGGCCGGCCACGAGCAGTACTTC. This chain joins TRBV27 and TRBJ2-7; weak D call: TRBD2 (7 bases). V was trimmed by 2 bases and J by 5 bases, leaving 13 bases between them. Per germline, CDR1 MNHEY and CDR2 SMNVEV (reference sequence). The CDR3 has 14 amino acids.

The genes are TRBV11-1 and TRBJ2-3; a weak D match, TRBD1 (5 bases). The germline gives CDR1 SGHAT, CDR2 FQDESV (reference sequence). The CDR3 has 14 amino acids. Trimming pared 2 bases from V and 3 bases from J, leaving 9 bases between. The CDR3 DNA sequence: TGTGCCAGCAGCTTAATCCAGGGAACAGATACGCAGTATTTT. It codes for CASSLIQGTDTQYF.